Many counts were recorded for the clone carrying this TCR beta chain. The germline V gene encodes CDR1 SNHLY and CDR2 FYNNEI. This CDR3 has 12 residues. V shed 9 bases and J shed 5 bases, with 13 bases lying between them. These data are taken from a study of Graves' ophthalmopathy and Graves' hyperthyroidism. RNA transcripts served as template for amplifying TCR beta CDR3 sequences. Investigators did first-round RT-PCR with HTBI primers, then second-round multiplex PCR. TCRdb re-derived calls from the multiplex PCR reads in MiXCR, one entry per CDR3 protein. Of around 1,200,000 distinct CDR3 sequences listed, 36% are singletons.

The sequenced material came from peripheral blood or thyroid tissue (not recorded which). V is TRBV2 and J is TRBJ2-5; the D gene is possibly TRBD1 (6 bases). The clonotype originates from an adult man with Graves' hyperthyroidism. The CDR3: CARRTGQETQYF. CDR3 coding DNA: TGTGCCAGACGAACAGGGCAGGAGACCCAGTACTTC.